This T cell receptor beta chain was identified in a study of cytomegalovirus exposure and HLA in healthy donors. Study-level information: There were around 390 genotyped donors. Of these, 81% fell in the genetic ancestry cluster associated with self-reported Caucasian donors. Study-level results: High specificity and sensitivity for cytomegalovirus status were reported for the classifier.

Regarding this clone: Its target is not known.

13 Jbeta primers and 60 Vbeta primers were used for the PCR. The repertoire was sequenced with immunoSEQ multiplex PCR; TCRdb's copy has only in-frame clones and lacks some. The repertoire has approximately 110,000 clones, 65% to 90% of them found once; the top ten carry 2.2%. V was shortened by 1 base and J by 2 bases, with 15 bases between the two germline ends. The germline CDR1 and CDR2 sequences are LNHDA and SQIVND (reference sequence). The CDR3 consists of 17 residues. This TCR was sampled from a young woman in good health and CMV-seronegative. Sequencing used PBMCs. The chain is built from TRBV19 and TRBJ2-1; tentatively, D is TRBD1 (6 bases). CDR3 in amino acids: CASSIAGDRPAYNEQFF. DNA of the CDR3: TGTGCCAGTAGTATAGCTGGAGACAGGCCCGCCTACAATGAGCAGTTCTTC.